The subject of this entry is one T cell receptor (beta chain). The specificity of this receptor is unknown. Base qualities are missing; no much larger clone stands one base away. Reading the label with the study, this specimen's time point is: 20 to 30 weeks on oral tofacitinib. What this sample's treatment or condition label stands for: oral pan-JAK inhibitor, 5-10 mg twice daily. Lesional scalp punch biopsies and peripheral blood were obtained from alopecia areata patients. PBMCs were separated by density centrifugation and stained for CD3, CD4 and CD8, after which CD4+ and CD8+ T cells were sorted on a FACSAria. These data belong to a study of CD8+ T cells in alopecia areata (dated by TCRdb to 2016 to 2018). Study-wide context: The treated patients, all with moderate-to-severe alopecia areata, were enrolled in an open-label pilot trial of oral tofacitinib given at 5 to 10 mg twice daily. In humans, TCRbeta sequencing was performed on scalp tissue and on sorted CD4+ and CD8+ peripheral blood T cells from healthy controls and from patients with patchy or totalis/universalis alopecia areata. Disease severity in treated patients was measured with the SALT score, which quantifies the percentage of affected scalp surface area. Patients on tofacitinib were biopsied at baseline and after 4 and 24 weeks of treatment, and several of the patients also had a later scalp biopsy. immunoSEQ multiplex PCR using 35 Vbeta forward primers and 13 Jbeta reverse primers was used to amplify TCRbeta CDR3 regions. The RNA source kit depended on sample type: the PAXgene miRNA kit for fixed scalp, the miRNeasy kit for PBMCs, and the RNeasy kit for mouse skin. Patients received tofacitinib for 6 to 18 months and were then followed off drug for 6 months to check for delayed response and recurrence. Scalp clonality was compared across normal scalp (n=4), patchy alopecia areata scalp (n=8), and alopecia totalis/universalis scalp (n=8). High-throughput TCRbeta sequencing was used to examine T cell clonal expansion in alopecia areata in both the C3H/HeJ mouse model and human patients. Study-wide findings and limitations: Because the treated cohort was small and had only one nonresponder, larger studies are needed to examine links between baseline CD8+ expansion and response. Shared TCR sequences between patients were less evident than in mice, which may be partly attributable to HLA diversity in the patient population. Tofacitinib significantly decreased scalp clonality and the number of expanded CD8+ clones among the top 100 scalp clones. Compared with normal scalp, lesional scalp, particularly in alopecia totalis/universalis, had higher clonality and more expanded CD8+ clones, which suggests antigenic drive. Unlike mouse skin, where gammadelta T cells dominate, normal human skin contains resident alphabeta T cells that get sequenced too, which complicates analysis of the scalp TCR repertoire. During tofacitinib treatment, many expanded lesional clones stuck around in both scalp and blood, and this persistence may partly explain why relapse happens after treatment is stopped.

Libraries were constructed by the immunoSEQ multiplex PCR assay. To provide template for TCR sequencing, every sample had RNA extracted and reverse transcribed into cDNA. SuperScript III was used to make first-strand cDNA, primed with a 2:1 mix of oligo-dT and random hexamers. Amplification bias was assessed with a synthetic immune receptor repertoire, and residual bias was removed computationally. The original pipeline was this. Raw reads were preprocessed to remove errors, and CDR3 was defined according to IMGT conventions as the region from the conserved cysteine to phenylalanine. To get clonality, Shannon entropy was normalized by log2 of the number of productive unique TCRs and the result was subtracted from 1. Scalp TCRbeta sequences were cross-referenced with sorted blood CD4 and CD8 repertoires so that the CD4 or CD8 identity of scalp clones could be inferred. Imported from immuneACCESS, the table was reduced by TCRdb to in-frame sequences with V and J called. These copies leave out some clones; in studies compared against another copy, an unresolved V gene accounts for under half, and the cause of the remainder is not known. From that table come the V and J calls and clone size; the DNA was used to work out D and trimming. Within this sample are roughly 100,000 clones, with roughly 45% of them counted one time only. The biggest ten clones account for roughly a sixth of the sample.

The sequence was obtained from a human donor with alopecia areata. The sequencing here drew on CD8+ T cells sorted from blood, taken at week 24, from a patient treated with tofacitinib.

Here the CDR3 is given as CASSNNTGELFF. The bases are TGTGCCTCATCGAATAACACCGGGGAGCTGTTTTTT. In this chain, TRBV30 is recombined with TRBJ2-2; a confident D gene designation cannot be given. The CDR3 holds 12 amino acids from the cysteine to the phenylalanine. The DNA shown is the 36-base CDR3, in frame from base 1. Trimming costs V 7 bases and J 2 bases, and their ends lie 8 bases apart. Via the germline V gene (reference sequence), CDR1 is GTSNPN and CDR2 SVGIG. The full variable domain, with segments outside the CDR3 supplied by the reference TRBV30 and TRBJ2-2 proteins, appears as SQTIHQWPATLVQPVGSPLSLECTVEGTSNPNLYWYRQAAGRGLQLLFYSVGIGQISSEVPQNLSASRPQDRQFILSSKKLLLSDSGFYLCASSNNTGELFFGEGSRLTVL.